Sequencing of this T cell receptor beta chain was carried out in a study of blood T cell repertoires in COVID-19. At the level of the study: Some COVID-19 samples were acute and others convalescent; all came from the United States, Italy and Spain. PBMCs, B-cell-depleted T cells, or T cells provided the cDNA or gDNA that made up the material.

Authors' processing steps: It was from reference gene primer amplification that nucleated cell counts were estimated. The repertoire was sequenced with immunoSEQ multiplex PCR; TCRdb's copy has only in-frame clones and lacks some. V, J and clone size derive from that table, while D and trimming were established from the DNA sequence. Among 50,000 to 70,000 clones listed, roughly 84% were seen once. This clone appeared a single time. Germline loops: CDR1 SGHAT, CDR2 FQNNGV. This CDR3 region has 15 residues. The V end was cut by 2 bases, the J end by 3 bases, with 13 bases between. The sequence was collected from a woman aged 55-70 years with acute or convalescent COVID-19. The sequencing sample was made of peripheral blood. The chain recombines TRBV11-2 with TRBJ1-1, with a tentative D call TRBD1 (6 bases). The CDR3 bases are TGTGCCAGCAGCTTAAGGGTCAGGGGAGACACTGAAGCTTTCTTT. It codes for CASSLRVRGDTEAFF.